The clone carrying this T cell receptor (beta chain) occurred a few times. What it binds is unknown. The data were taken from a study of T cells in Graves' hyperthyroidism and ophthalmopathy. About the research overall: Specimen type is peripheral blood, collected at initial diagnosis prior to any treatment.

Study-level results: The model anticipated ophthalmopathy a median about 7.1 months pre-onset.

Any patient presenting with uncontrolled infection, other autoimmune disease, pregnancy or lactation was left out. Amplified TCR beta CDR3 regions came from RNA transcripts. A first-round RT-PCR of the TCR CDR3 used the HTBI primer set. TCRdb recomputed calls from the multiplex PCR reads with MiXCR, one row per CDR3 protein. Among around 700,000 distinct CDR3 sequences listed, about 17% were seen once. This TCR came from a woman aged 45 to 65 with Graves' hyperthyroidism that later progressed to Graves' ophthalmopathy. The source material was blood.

CDR3 in DNA: TGCGCCAGCAGCCCCCCTAGGGAGGCGAGTGGCTACACCTTC. Amino acids: CASSPPREASGYTF. The rearrangement joins TRBV5-1 to TRBJ1-2; no clear D gene. The CDR3 runs 14 residues. Germline V gives CDR1 SGHRS, CDR2 YFSETQ. V shed 4 bases and J shed 7 bases, with 17 bases lying between them.